These 9 T cell receptor beta chains originate from one sample sequenced in a study of cytomegalovirus exposure and HLA in healthy donors. Assay: immunoSEQ multiplex PCR; the TCRdb copy retains only in-frame clones and omits some. The table lists some 250,000 clones, nearly 90% of them singletons. The sample consisted of PBMCs. The receptors shown here come from a woman between 18 and 30 years old in good health and CMV-seronegative.

The V call is TRBV6-5, the J call TRBJ1-1, with D perhaps TRBD1 (5 bases). V dropped 8 bases and J dropped 1 base, with 14 bases sitting between them. CDR3 length: 14 amino acids. In germline, CDR1 is MNHEY, CDR2 SVGAGI. This CDR3 reads CASVGGARNTEAFF. DNA for the CDR3: TGTGCCAGCGTGGGTGGGGCGAGGAACACTGAAGCTTTCTTT.

This clone has just a few counts. V gene TRBV28 combines with J gene TRBJ1-2, with 9 bases lining up with TRBD1. The germline V gene has CDR1 MDHEN and CDR2 SYDVKM. The ends lost 7 bases at V and 3 bases at J; junction bases unmatched: 6. CDR3 size: 14 residues. CDR3 coding DNA: TGTGCCAGCAAGCAAGGGGACAGGGACTATGGCTACACCTTC. This encodes CASKQGDRDYGYTF.

The rearrangement joins TRBV7-9 to TRBJ2-5; D perhaps matches TRBD1 (5 bases). Deletions cut 0 bases from V and 1 base from J, with 15 bases between. CDR1 SEHNR and CDR2 FQNEAQ come from the germline V gene (reference sequence). There are 17 residues in the CDR3. The CDR3 region is CASSLAARRASQETQYF. DNA for the CDR3: TGTGCCAGCAGCTTAGCAGCCCGCAGGGCGAGCCAAGAGACCCAGTACTTC.

The rearrangement joins TRBV7-3 to TRBJ2-1; D not resolved. This CDR3 contains 12 residues. Trimming left V 4 bases short and J 5 bases short, with 6 bases between. Germline V lookup: CDR1 SGHTA, CDR2 FQGTGA. The CDR3 coding sequence is TGTGCCAGCAGCTCGTATGACAATGAGCAGTTCTTC. It yields the protein CASSSYDNEQFF.

This clone was counted a single time. The chain has TRBV7-9 and TRBJ1-1; unclear D gene. The V gene lost 5 bases and the J gene lost 3 bases, with 10 bases spanning the gap. CDR3 length equals 13 residues. Germline-derived CDR1 and CDR2 are SEHNR and FQNEAQ (reference sequence). The CDR3 loop is CASSLLRDTEAFF. The CDR3 DNA is TGTGCCAGCAGCCTCTTGAGGGACACTGAAGCTTTCTTT.

The chain is built from TRBV27 and TRBJ1-5; no clear D gene. Germline CDR1 reads MNHEY; CDR2 reads SMNVEV (reference sequence). Trimming shortened V by 3 bases and J by 3 bases, and 12 bases separated the two germline ends. The CDR3 extends over 15 amino acids. The CDR3 nucleotides are TGTGCCAGCAGTTTGTCCGGGGTACCCAATCAGCCCCAGCATTTT. Protein product: CASSLSGVPNQPQHF.

This sequence joins TRBV9 and TRBJ2-1, with D tentatively TRBD2 (7 bases). The CDR3 is 17 amino acids. Germline lookup yields CDR1 SGDLS and CDR2 YYNGEE. V was pared by 0 bases and J by 6 bases, with 19 bases between. The CDR3 spells CASSVAGGGKGINEQFF. CDR3 DNA sequence: TGTGCCAGCAGCGTAGCGGGGGGCGGGAAGGGGATCAATGAGCAGTTCTTC. The full variable domain, with the rest looked up from reference TRBV9 and TRBJ2-1, is DSGVTQTPKHLITATGQRVTLRCSPRSGDLSVYWYQQSLDQGLQFLIQYYNGEERAKGNILERFSAQQFPDLHSELNLSSLELGDSALYFCASSVAGGGKGINEQFFGPGTRLTVL.

CDR3 loop: CASSYSTANYGYTF. Written as DNA, the CDR3 is TGTGCCAGCAGTTACTCGACAGCGAACTATGGCTACACCTTC. J is TRBJ1-2 and V is TRBV6-5; D possibly corresponds to TRBD1 (5 bases). The CDR3 extends over 14 amino acids. The germline V gene has CDR1 MNHEY and CDR2 SVGAGI. Trimming took off 0 bases at V and 2 bases at J, with 7 bases between the two ends.

This clone was seen just once. V usage is TRBV28 and J usage is TRBJ2-7; 11 positions match TRBD1. The CDR3 is made up of 13 amino acids. CDR1 and CDR2 from the germline V gene are MDHEN and SYDVKM. The V gene end was trimmed by 10 bases and the J gene end by 2 bases; junction bases not matched to a gene: 4. The CDR3 loop reads CATWTGGAYEQYF. In DNA form, the CDR3 reads TGTGCCACCTGGACAGGGGGCGCCTACGAGCAGTACTTC.